This entry features one T cell receptor (beta chain) sequence. Its antigen is undetermined. The source of the sample is a study of long-term antiretroviral therapy in people with HIV. Study-level points and caveats: Blood sampling spanned 2004 to 2017, possibly under older ART regimens. ART was followed by higher diversity that remained below transplant donor controls.

Researchers ran immunoSEQ v3.0 at survey level. Some clones are missing from TCRdb's copy, which holds only in-frame ones; the method was immunoSEQ multiplex PCR. The data show about 25,000 clones, with 75% to 85% seen just once and around 4.8% held by the top ten. The V end was cut by 0 bases, the J end by 4 bases, with 10 bases between. The CDR3 is made up of 14 amino acids. The V gene's germline CDR1 is SGDLS and CDR2 YYNGEE. This chain links TRBV9 with TRBJ1-1; no reliable D call. This receptor was obtained from a woman between 35 and 50 years old with HIV. The sample in question was unsorted PBMCs, obtained 0.5 years after starting antiretroviral therapy. CDR3 sequence (DNA): TGTGCCAGCAGCGTAGGGCGGCAGCTCACTGAAGCTTTCTTT. Protein: CASSVGRQLTEAFF.